These 8 T cell receptor beta chains were all obtained from the same sample, sequenced in a study of beta chain features in type 1 diabetes. Expressed TCRB transcripts were sequenced because the isolated RNA had all been reverse transcribed beforehand. The table came from immunoSEQ multiplex PCR; TCRdb's copy has only in-frame clones and leaves some out. The table records 900,000 or so clones, roughly 15% of them present only once. Sequenced material: naive CD4+ T cells from blood. These receptors were taken from a woman younger than 35 in good health.

As for this clone: Different DNA sequences within this sample yield the same CDR3. The chain joins TRBV20-1 to TRBJ2-7; D may be TRBD2 (5 bases). Trimming removed 6 bases at V and 4 bases at J, with 10 bases between. Looked up from germline, CDR1 is DFQATT and CDR2 is SNEGSKA (reference sequence). This CDR3 spans 11 amino acids. The CDR3 DNA is TGCAGTGCCCTCGGGGTTTACGAGCAGTACTTC. This translates into CSALGVYEQYF.

This clone has just a few counts. The chain is built from TRBV2 and TRBJ1-4, with 10 nucleotides matching TRBD1. J gave up 11 bases and V 3 bases, and 6 bases lay outside the gene matches. Per the germline V gene, CDR1 is SNHLY and CDR2 is FYNNEI. The CDR3 totals 14 residues. This chain's CDR3 is CASSETGGVRKLFF. CDR3 sequence (DNA): TGTGCCAGCAGTGAGACAGGGGGCGTGAGGAAACTGTTTTTT.

This clone occurred a few times. This chain uses TRBV5-1 with TRBJ2-1, with D unresolved. The V end was cut by 4 bases, the J end by 2 bases, with 10 bases between. Germline V gives CDR1 SGHRS, CDR2 YFSETQ. This CDR3 contains 14 residues. Here the CDR3 reads CASSRVRAYNEQFF. CDR3 DNA: TGCGCCAGCAGCCGAGTCCGGGCCTACAATGAGCAGTTCTTC.

The chain recombines TRBV11-1 with TRBJ2-7; perhaps TRBD1 as D (6 bases). Germline V lookup: CDR1 SGHAT, CDR2 FQDESV (reference sequence). V was pared by 3 bases and J by 0 bases, with 18 bases between. This CDR3 contains 17 residues. CDR3 amino acids: CASSFSQVEGVSYEQYF. In DNA form, the CDR3 reads TGTGCCAGCAGCTTTTCACAAGTTGAGGGGGTCTCCTACGAGCAGTACTTC.

The table lists this clone with a few counts. CDR3 bases: TGTGCCAGCAGTGAGGGGGTTGCCGGCAGTTCAAACTTCTTC. Its protein is CASSEGVAGSSNFF. The chain carries TRBV2 and TRBJ2-1; either TRBD1 or TRBD2 may fit D (5 bases each). This CDR3 is 14 amino acids long. Per germline, CDR1 SNHLY and CDR2 FYNNEI. Deletions cut 3 bases from V and 16 bases from J, with 22 bases between.

The rearrangement links TRBV28 to TRBJ2-7; 7 positions match TRBD1. The CDR3 runs to 15 residues. The V gene's germline CDR1 is MDHEN and CDR2 SYDVKM. V was clipped by 6 bases and J by 6 bases; unmatched bases: 14. This chain's CDR3 is CASSPLSADRAEQYF. The CDR3 DNA reads as TGTGCCAGCAGCCCGCTGAGCGCCGACAGGGCCGAGCAGTACTTC.

The V gene is TRBV11-2, the J gene TRBJ2-1; D gene unclear. V gave up 5 bases and J gave up 15 bases, with 14 bases separating them. This CDR3 is built from 11 residues. Germline lookup yields CDR1 SGHAT and CDR2 FQNNGV. The CDR3 bases are TGTGCCAGCAGCAGACACGGTCCTGGGTTCTTC. This translates into CASSRHGPGFF.

The J gene is TRBJ2-2, the V gene TRBV7-3; a weak D match, TRBD1 (6 bases). Germline CDR1 and CDR2: SGHTA and FQGTGA. The CDR3 consists of 15 residues. With 7 bases removed from V and 6 bases from J, the gap between germline ends came to 18 bases. In DNA, the CDR3 is TGTGCCAGCAAAGCACAGGGCGGCTTTGCCGGGGAGCTGTTTTTT. This gives the protein CASKAQGGFAGELFF.